This TCR beta chain is drawn from a study of T cells in localized non-small cell lung cancer. Study-wide results and caveats: The study found T cell clonality highest in uninvolved adjacent lung, above tumor. Heterogeneity remains possible because sequencing was limited to only one tumor region.

As concerns this clone: The antigen is undetermined. The junction departs from germline at one end; a sequencing error may be responsible.

This CDR3 comprises 16 residues. Germline lookup yields CDR1 SGHAT and CDR2 FQNNGV. Profiled with immunoSEQ multiplex PCR; TCRdb holds only in-frame clones, not every one. The table records approximately 26,000 clones, 82% of them present only once. The TCR was taken from a woman aged 35-70 years with stage I lung adenocarcinoma. The chain links TRBV11-2 to TRBJ1-1; 8 nucleotides agree with TRBD1. The specimen was peripheral blood, collected before any cancer treatment. The CDR3 loop is CASSLGHSGGAREVHF. The CDR3 DNA is TGTGCCAGCAGCTTAGGACACTCAGGGGGCGCGAGAGAAGTACACTTT.